The present T cell receptor beta chain was sequenced within a study of blood T cell repertoires in COVID-19 (dated by TCRdb to the early 2020s). Notes on the research overall: Samples covering the acute and convalescent phases of COVID-19 were provided by collaborators in the United States, Italy and Spain. The prospective study material was composed of cDNA or gDNA derived from T cells, B-cell-depleted T cells, or PBMCs. Subjects who had been exposed to COVID-19, were actively infected with it, or had recovered from it provided the deeply sampled blood TCRbeta repertoires that made up the dataset. The repertoires were made available in a free public database intended to serve as a resource for research on the immune response to SARS-CoV-2. The samples were drawn from two sources: the first 160 participants of the ongoing ImmuneRACE study, and 1,200 or so subjects contributed by 6 global collaborators. A de-identified subject ID, COVID-19 status, age in years and sex were almost always included in the sample metadata. Where HLA class I and class II types were available, the types were taken from metadata supplied by the sample provider, not from assay-based typing. The paper's findings and limits, for the study overall: How much clinical and demographic metadata was included differed by source and by participant, and the metadata was provided uncurated.

The immunoSEQ Assay, a bias-controlled multiplex PCR, was used to amplify TCRbeta CDR3 regions from genomic DNA. The published analysis was carried out like this. Nucleated cell counts per sample were estimated from amplification of reference gene primers within the assay. To quantify the absolute abundance of each unique TCRbeta CDR3 rearrangement, sequence reads were collapsed and filtered. For each sample, productive Simpson clonality was calculated as the square root of Simpson's diversity index across productive rearrangements. TCRdb stores this immuneACCESS table with in-frame sequences only. Part of the clones is absent; in the studies checked, under half of the shortfall reflects unresolved V genes, and no reason is known for the rest. That table gives V, J and clone size, and the DNA gave D and trimming. A total of about 120,000 clones appear in this sample, about 85% of them only once. Roughly 1.4% of the sample lies in the top ten.

CDR1 SEHNR and CDR2 FQNEAQ were looked up in the germline V gene (reference sequence). The CDR3 goes from the cysteine to the phenylalanine over 15 residues. Of all the DNA, just the CDR3 is kept, 45 bases in frame from base 1. Germline trimming amounts to 5 bases on V and 4 bases on J, with 7 as the count of junction bases outside the gene matches. The collaborating institutions used their own protocols to collect whole blood in K2EDTA tubes. For TCRbeta analysis, collaborators shipped samples as frozen whole blood, isolated PBMCs, or DNA extracted from either of those sample types. Comment on this clone: The antigen it recognizes is unknown. No clone much larger than this one lies a single base away; base qualities are absent.

The chain is assembled from TRBV7-9 and TRBJ2-1, and 8 junction bases match TRBD2. This clonotype was sampled from a man aged 35 to 55 with acute or convalescent COVID-19. Sequences were obtained from peripheral blood. The CDR3 has the sequence CASSPRTSMYNEQFF. The bases read TGTGCCAGCAGCCCCCGGACTAGCATGTACAATGAGCAGTTCTTC.